Each of the 31 T cell receptor beta chains below was sequenced from the same sample in a study of blood T cell repertoires in COVID-19. Assay used: immunoSEQ multiplex PCR; TCRdb lists only in-frame clones, some missing. The sample consists of tens of thousands of clones, approximately 86% of them appearing once. The sample consisted of peripheral blood. The source is a man aged 50 to 59 with active COVID-19.

This chain joins TRBV29-1 and TRBJ2-1, with 12 nucleotides matching TRBD1. The CDR3 has 15 residues. J was trimmed by 2 bases and V by 6 bases; bases with no gene match: 5. Germline V gene lookup returns CDR1 SQVTM and CDR2 ANQGSEA. The CDR3 reads CSVQRDRGPYNEQFF. The CDR3 bases are TGCAGCGTCCAACGGGACAGGGGGCCCTACAATGAGCAGTTCTTC.

In this sample, this clone turned up once. The rearrangement uses TRBV4-1 and TRBJ1-2; D is ambiguous. Trimming took 0 bases from V and 2 from J, leaving 10 bases between them. CDR1 and CDR2 from the germline V gene are MGHRA and YSYEKL. This CDR3 is 15 amino acids long. The CDR3 DNA follows: TGCGCCAGCAGCCAAGAAGTCAGATTGAACTATGGCTACACCTTC. It encodes CASSQEVRLNYGYTF.

The chain combines TRBV24-1 with TRBJ2-2; possibly TRBD1 for D (6 bases). CDR1 and CDR2 (germline): KGHDR, SFDVKD. The CDR3 extends over 15 amino acids. V lost 4 bases and J lost 4, with 12 bases in between. The chain's CDR3 is CATSDSGATTGELFF. In nucleotides, the CDR3 is TGTGCCACCAGTGACTCAGGGGCGACCACCGGGGAGCTGTTTTTT.

The chain has TRBV10-3 and TRBJ1-6, with D perhaps TRBD1 (5 bases). Germline CDR1 is ENHRY and CDR2 is SYGVKD. Trimming removed 6 bases at V and 8 bases at J, with 17 bases between. CDR3 size: 15 residues. The CDR3 region is CAIRQEPQADSPLHF. The CDR3 nucleotides read TGTGCCATCAGACAGGAACCCCAGGCGGATTCACCCCTCCACTTT.

A single count supports this clone. The CDR3 is CASSQWPTGVYGYTF. The CDR3 nucleotides are TGTGCCAGCAGCCAGTGGCCGACAGGAGTTTATGGCTACACCTTC. This chain uses TRBV7-9 with TRBJ1-2, with D tentatively TRBD1 (6 bases). Trimming took 5 bases from V and 5 from J, leaving 18 bases between them. The CDR3 length is 15 residues. From germline, CDR1 is SEHNR and CDR2 FQNEAQ (reference sequence).

The J gene is TRBJ1-2, the V gene TRBV18, with a possible D match to TRBD1 (6 bases). Looked up from germline, CDR1 is KGHSH and CDR2 is LQKENI. Trimming removed 6 bases at V and 3 bases at J, with 23 bases between. The CDR3 is 17 residues long. The CDR3 reads CASSRNAQRGSDYGYTF. In DNA, the CDR3 is TGTGCCAGCTCCCGAAATGCTCAAAGGGGGTCCGACTATGGCTACACCTTC.

The CDR3 DNA reads as TGTGCCATCTCCCAGAGGTTGGTAGATACGCAGTATTTT. Translating gives CAISQRLVDTQYF. The V and J genes are TRBV12-3 or TRBV12-4 and TRBJ2-3; no clear D gene. Trimming took 10 bases from V and 5 from J, leaving 16 bases between them. The CDR3 sequence is 13 residues long.

This rearrangement joins TRBV29-1 to TRBJ2-1, with 9 bases lining up with TRBD2. V trimming: 6 bases; J trimming: 7 bases; junction bases outside the gene matches: 10. CDR3 length: 14 residues. CDR1 and CDR2 from the germline V gene are SQVTM and ANQGSEA. CDR3 residues: CSVKTSGKGNEQFF. DNA for the CDR3: TGCAGCGTGAAGACTAGCGGAAAGGGGAATGAGCAGTTCTTC.

This clone has a single count. The chain employs TRBV5-6 and TRBJ2-6; no definite D call. Germline assignment: CDR1 SGHDT and CDR2 YYEEEE. CDR3 size: 16 residues. V was cut by 0 bases and J by 4 bases, with 11 bases left in between. CDR3 in amino acids: CASSLANRVGANVLTF. Written as DNA, the CDR3 is TGTGCCAGCAGCTTGGCCAACCGGGTCGGGGCCAACGTCCTGACTTTC.

V usage is TRBV5-1 and J usage is TRBJ1-5; TRBD1 might be the D (5 bases). The CDR3 sequence is 14 residues long. Germline V gene lookup returns CDR1 SGHRS and CDR2 YFSETQ. V dropped 4 bases and J dropped 3 bases, with 11 bases sitting between them. The CDR3 is CASSPTGPNQPQHF. In DNA, the CDR3 is TGCGCCAGCAGCCCCACAGGTCCCAATCAGCCCCAGCATTTT.

The chain recombines TRBV7-9 with TRBJ2-7, with 8 bases aligning to TRBD1. This CDR3 has 14 amino acids. Germline V gene lookup returns CDR1 SEHNR and CDR2 FQNEAQ (reference sequence). V was pared by 4 bases and J by 1 base, with 3 bases of the junction left unmatched. Here the CDR3 reads CASSSQGASYEQYF. CDR3 DNA sequence: TGTGCCAGCAGCTCGCAGGGGGCTTCCTACGAGCAGTACTTC.

CDR3: CASSLVLASGKNEQFF. CDR3 bases: TGCGCCAGCAGCTTGGTTTTGGCTAGCGGGAAGAATGAGCAGTTCTTC. The chain recombines TRBV5-1 with TRBJ2-1, with TRBD2 matching over 9 bases. The trim removed 0 bases at V and 7 bases at J, leaving 8 bases unmatched. Per germline, CDR1 SGHRS and CDR2 YFSETQ. The CDR3 has 16 residues.

This chain joins TRBV27 and TRBJ1-1; 7 nucleotides line up with TRBD1. This CDR3 region has 13 residues. V trimming: 2 bases; J trimming: 4 bases; junction bases outside the gene matches: 1. Germline lookup yields CDR1 MNHEY and CDR2 SMNVEV (reference sequence). The CDR3: CASSLRGLTEAFF. The CDR3 DNA reads as TGTGCCAGCAGTTTAAGGGGGCTCACTGAAGCTTTCTTT.

This clone has a single count. The chain combines TRBV27 with TRBJ1-5; tentative D call: TRBD1 (5 bases). The germline V and J ends were trimmed by 4 bases and 6 bases, with 16 bases remaining between them. CDR3 length: 15 amino acids. Germline CDR1 is MNHEY and CDR2 is SMNVEV (reference sequence). CDR3: CASSSRAGGRQPQHF. The CDR3 DNA reads as TGTGCCAGCAGTTCCCGGGCCGGGGGACGTCAGCCCCAGCATTTT.

The rearrangement uses TRBV6-2 or TRBV6-3 and TRBJ2-5; TRBD1 matches at 9 bases. Unmatched junction bases numbered 19, after V lost 6 bases and J lost 5 bases. Germline loops: CDR1 MNHEY, CDR2 SVGEGT. The CDR3 has 18 residues. The CDR3: CASSPGTGRSAQLETQYF. CDR3 in DNA: TGTGCCAGCAGCCCAGGGACAGGGCGGTCGGCCCAACTGGAGACCCAGTACTTC.

The rearrangement links TRBV19 to TRBJ1-5; perhaps TRBD1 as D (5 bases). Germline CDR1 is LNHDA and CDR2 is SQIVND (reference sequence). Trimming took 3 bases from V and 7 from J, leaving 10 bases between them. The CDR3 spans 13 residues. As DNA, the CDR3 is TGTGCCAGTAGTATCAGGGCAGTCCAGCCCCAGCATTTT. Translating gives CASSIRAVQPQHF.

In its sample, this clone was seen once. The V call is TRBV2, the J call TRBJ1-2, with a possible D match to TRBD1 (5 bases). The CDR3 consists of 13 residues. V lost 5 bases to trimming and J lost 5 bases, with 12 bases between them. Germline V gives CDR1 SNHLY, CDR2 FYNNEI. The CDR3, as DNA: TGTGCCAGCAGTCTGTCAGGGAGGTATGGCTACACCTTC. Amino acid sequence: CASSLSGRYGYTF.

This chain links TRBV13 with TRBJ2-1; D perhaps matches TRBD1 (6 bases). V lost 2 bases and J 1 base, leaving 12 bases between the germline ends. Germline V gene sequence: CDR1 PRHDT, CDR2 FYEKMQ (reference sequence). The CDR3 loop spans 16 amino acids. The CDR3 sequence: CASSLRGYGSYNEQFF. The CDR3 coding sequence is TGTGCCAGCAGCTTAAGGGGGTACGGTTCCTACAATGAGCAGTTCTTC.

The chain is built from TRBV6-2 or TRBV6-3 and TRBJ1-5, with a tentative D call TRBD1 (5 bases). The CDR3 loop spans 17 amino acids. Germline CDR1 is MNHEY and CDR2 is SVGEGT. V lost 2 bases, J lost 9 bases, and 23 bases lay in between. The CDR3 bases are TGTGCCAGCAGTTACCCGGGGGGGTGGGCGGACGGGACGCCCCAGCATTTT. This gives the protein CASSYPGGWADGTPQHF.

CDR3 nucleotide sequence: TGCGCCAGCAGCCAGACTAGCGGGGAGTACAATGAGCAGTTCTTC. Protein sequence: CASSQTSGEYNEQFF. The chain couples TRBV4-3 to TRBJ2-1, with 11 bases identical to TRBD2. Germline CDR1 reads LGHNA; CDR2 reads YSLEER. This CDR3 contains 15 residues. V gave up 3 bases and J gave up 4 bases; unmatched junction bases: 2.

This clone was seen more than once but under ten times. The chain couples TRBV5-6 to TRBJ1-6, with 9 bases matching TRBD1. Germline loops: CDR1 SGHDT, CDR2 YYEEEE. The CDR3 runs 15 residues. V trimming: 3 bases; J trimming: 7 bases; junction bases outside the gene matches: 5. The DNA of the CDR3 is TGTGCCAGCAGCTGGGGACAGGGAAGAAATTCACCCCTCCACTTT. Its translation: CASSWGQGRNSPLHF.

The rearrangement links TRBV11-3 to TRBJ2-7; 7 positions match TRBD1. Germline lookup yields CDR1 SGHNT and CDR2 YENEEA. The V segment lost 2 bases and the J segment 3 bases; nucleotides outside the gene matches: 7. This CDR3 comprises 15 residues. Here the CDR3 reads CASSLRGQPHYEQYF. The CDR3 DNA reads as TGTGCCAGCAGCTTAAGGGGACAGCCTCACTACGAGCAGTACTTC.

The chain has TRBV5-1 and TRBJ2-7, with a possible D match to TRBD2 (5 bases). The CDR3 consists of 13 residues. With 0 bases removed from V and 2 bases from J, the gap between germline ends came to 6 bases. Per germline, CDR1 SGHRS and CDR2 YFSETQ. In nucleotides, the CDR3 is TGCGCCAGCAGCTTGGCGCGGGCCTACGAGCAGTACTTC. Protein sequence: CASSLARAYEQYF.

The chain couples TRBV2 to TRBJ2-3, with unresolved D. Deletions cut 3 bases from V and 8 bases from J, with 9 bases between. The CDR3 contains 12 residues. The germline gives CDR1 SNHLY, CDR2 FYNNEI. The CDR3 region is CASSDLVATQYF. In DNA, the CDR3 is TGTGCCAGCAGTGACCTGGTAGCTACGCAGTATTTT.

This clone is a singleton in its sample. The CDR3: CASSQERRGWTNEKLFF. DNA for the CDR3: TGCGCCAGCAGCCAAGAGAGACGGGGATGGACTAATGAAAAACTGTTTTTT. The V gene is TRBV4-1, the J gene TRBJ1-4; D remains unclear. Germline V gives CDR1 MGHRA, CDR2 YSYEKL. This CDR3 spans 17 amino acids. With 0 bases removed from V and 2 bases from J, the gap between germline ends came to 13 bases.

In this sample, this clone turned up a few times. This chain connects TRBV7-9 to TRBJ1-6; D is uncertain. V gave up 4 bases and J gave up 9 bases, with 7 bases separating them. The CDR3 consists of 12 residues. Germline V gene sequence: CDR1 SEHNR, CDR2 FQNEAQ (reference sequence). CDR3: CASSYSGSPLHF. The CDR3 DNA sequence: TGTGCCAGCAGCTACAGCGGTTCACCCCTCCACTTT.

The gene calls are TRBV11-2 and TRBJ2-1; a weak D match, TRBD2 (6 bases). CDR3 length: 13 residues. Germline CDR1 reads SGHAT; CDR2 reads FQNNGV. Trimming took 2 bases from V and 10 from J, leaving 12 bases between them. The CDR3 protein is CASSLLGGGEQFF. CDR3 DNA sequence: TGTGCCAGCAGCTTACTCGGGGGAGGCGAGCAGTTCTTC.

This clone was counted once. This sequence joins TRBV5-1 and TRBJ1-1, with 7 bases that match TRBD1. Germline trimming cut 0 bases from V and 3 bases from J; bases unmatched to any gene: 2. CDR1 SGHRS and CDR2 YFSETQ come from the germline V gene. The CDR3 is 14 residues long. The DNA for the CDR3 is TGCGCCAGCAGCTTGGAGGGGGCCGACACTGAAGCTTTCTTT. This encodes CASSLEGADTEAFF.

The rearrangement links TRBV20-1 to TRBJ1-2; D gene uncertain. Trimming left V 4 bases short and J 8 bases short, with 11 bases between. Germline V gene sequence: CDR1 DFQATT, CDR2 SNEGSKA (reference sequence). This CDR3 comprises 11 residues. In nucleotides, the CDR3 is TGCAGTGCTATCTACTACACCGGCTACACCTTC. Amino acid sequence: CSAIYYTGYTF.

The V call is TRBV7-3, the J call TRBJ2-3, with unresolved D. V was pared by 5 bases and J by 4 bases, with 16 bases between. The CDR3 length is 15 residues. The germline CDR1 and CDR2 sequences are SGHTA and FQGTGA. CDR3 protein: CASSPLPNAPDTQYF. In DNA, the CDR3 is TGTGCCAGCAGCCCGTTACCGAATGCGCCAGATACGCAGTATTTT.

CDR3 in DNA: TGTGCCAGCAGCCAGTTAGGCGGTATCTCTGGAAACACCATATATTTT. It translates to CASSQLGGISGNTIYF. The chain links TRBV3-1 (or the pseudogene TRBV3-2) to TRBJ1-3; D is ambiguous. V lost 3 bases, J lost 0 bases, and 12 bases lay in between. The CDR3 contains 16 residues. Per the germline V gene, CDR1 is LGHDT and CDR2 is YNNKEL (reference sequence).